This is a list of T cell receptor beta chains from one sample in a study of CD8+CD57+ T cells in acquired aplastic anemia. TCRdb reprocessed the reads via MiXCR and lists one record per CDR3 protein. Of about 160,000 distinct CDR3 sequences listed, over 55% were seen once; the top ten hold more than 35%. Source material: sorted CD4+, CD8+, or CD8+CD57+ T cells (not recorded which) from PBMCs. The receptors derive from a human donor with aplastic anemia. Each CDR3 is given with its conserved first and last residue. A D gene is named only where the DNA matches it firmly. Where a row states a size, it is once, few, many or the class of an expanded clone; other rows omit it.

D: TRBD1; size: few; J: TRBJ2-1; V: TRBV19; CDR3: CASSIARGRSNEQFF; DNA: TGTGCCAGTAGTATAGCCAGGGGGCGATCGAATGAGCAGTTCTTC
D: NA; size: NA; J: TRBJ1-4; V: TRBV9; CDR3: CASSESGLSEEKLFF; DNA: TGTGCCAGCAGCGAATCCGGGCTTAGCGAGGAAAAACTGTTTTTT
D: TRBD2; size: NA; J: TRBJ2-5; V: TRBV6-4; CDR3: CASSDGLAGETQYF; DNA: TGTGCCAGCAGTGACGGACTAGCGGGAGAGACCCAGTACTTC
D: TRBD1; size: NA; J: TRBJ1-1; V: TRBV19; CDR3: CASSIQGATEAFF; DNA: TGTGCCAGTAGTATTCAGGGGGCGACTGAAGCTTTCTTT
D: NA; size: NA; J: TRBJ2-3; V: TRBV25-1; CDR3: CASVEGGTSTDTQYF; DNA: TGTGCCTCAGTGGAGGGTGGGACTAGCACAGATACGCAGTATTTT
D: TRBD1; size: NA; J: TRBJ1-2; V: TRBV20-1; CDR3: CSARVSRTGSYGYTF; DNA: TGCAGTGCTAGAGTTTCCAGGACAGGTTCCTATGGCTACACCTTC
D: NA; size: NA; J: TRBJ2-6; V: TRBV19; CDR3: CASSIGSTSGANVLTF; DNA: TGTGCCAGTAGTATAGGTTCCACCTCTGGGGCCAACGTCCTGACTTTC
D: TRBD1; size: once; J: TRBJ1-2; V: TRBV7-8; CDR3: CASSFSPTGKAGGYTF; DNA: TGTGCCAGCAGCTTTTCCCCGACAGGGAAAGCGGGAGGCTACACCTTC
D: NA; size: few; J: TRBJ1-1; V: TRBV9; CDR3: CASSVERGTEAFF; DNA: TGTGCCAGCAGCGTAGAAAGGGGCACTGAAGCTTTCTTT
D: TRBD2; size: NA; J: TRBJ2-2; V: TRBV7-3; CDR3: CASSPWTSGVVTGELFF; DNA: TGTGCCAGCAGCCCCTGGACTAGCGGGGTAGTCACCGGGGAGCTGTTTTTT
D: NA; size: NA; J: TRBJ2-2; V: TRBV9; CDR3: CASRARSATGELFF; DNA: TGTGCCAGCAGGGCCCGGTCGGCAACCGGGGAGCTGTTTTTT
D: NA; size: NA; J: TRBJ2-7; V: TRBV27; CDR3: CASSLTDSVTYEQYF; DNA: TGTGCCAGCAGTTTAACGGACAGCGTTACCTACGAGCAGTACTTC
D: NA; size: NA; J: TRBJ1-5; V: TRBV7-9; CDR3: CASSIQQGQPQHF; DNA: TGTGCCAGCAGCATACAACAGGGACAGCCCCAGCATTTT